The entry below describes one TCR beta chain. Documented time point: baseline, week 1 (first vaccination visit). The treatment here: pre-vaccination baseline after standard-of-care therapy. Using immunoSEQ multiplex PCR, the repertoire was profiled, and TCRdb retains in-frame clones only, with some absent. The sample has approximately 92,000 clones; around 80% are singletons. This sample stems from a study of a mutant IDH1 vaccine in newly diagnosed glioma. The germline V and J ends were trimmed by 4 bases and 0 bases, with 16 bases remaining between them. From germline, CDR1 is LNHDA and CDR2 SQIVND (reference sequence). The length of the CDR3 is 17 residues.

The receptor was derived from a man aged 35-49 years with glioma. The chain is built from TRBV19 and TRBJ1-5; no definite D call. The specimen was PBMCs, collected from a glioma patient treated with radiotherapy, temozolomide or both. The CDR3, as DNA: TGTGCCAGTAGTACTCCTTACACGTTTAATAGCAATCAGCCCCAGCATTTT. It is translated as CASSTPYTFNSNQPQHF.